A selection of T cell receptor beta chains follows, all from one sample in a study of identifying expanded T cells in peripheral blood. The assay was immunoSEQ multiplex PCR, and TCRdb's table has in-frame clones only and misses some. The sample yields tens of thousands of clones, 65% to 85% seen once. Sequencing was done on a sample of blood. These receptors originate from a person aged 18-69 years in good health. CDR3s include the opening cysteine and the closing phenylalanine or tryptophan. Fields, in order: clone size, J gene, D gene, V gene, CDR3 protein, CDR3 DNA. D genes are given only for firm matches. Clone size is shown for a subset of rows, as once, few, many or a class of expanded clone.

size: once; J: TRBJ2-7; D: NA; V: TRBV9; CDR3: CATNYGGTLPTVQYF; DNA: TGTGCCACCAACTACGGGGGCACACTTCCTACGGTGCAGTACTTC
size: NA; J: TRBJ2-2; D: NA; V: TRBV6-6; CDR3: CASGLLGTGELFF; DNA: TGTGCCAGCGGCCTGCTCGGAACCGGGGAGCTGTTTTTT
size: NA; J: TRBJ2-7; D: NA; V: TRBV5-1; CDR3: CASSLEGFSHYYEQYF; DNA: TGCGCCAGCAGCTTGGAGGGGTTCTCCCACTATTACGAGCAGTACTTC
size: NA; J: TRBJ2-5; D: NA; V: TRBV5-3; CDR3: CAGPYKETQYF; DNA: TGTGCCGGTCCATACAAAGAGACCCAGTACTTC
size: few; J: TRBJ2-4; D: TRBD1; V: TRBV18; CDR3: CASSPPTGDPAIQYF; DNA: TGTGCCAGCTCACCACCCACAGGGGATCCGGCCATTCAGTACTTC
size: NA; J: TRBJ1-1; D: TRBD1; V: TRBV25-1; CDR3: CASSVTGTGAPAFF; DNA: TGTGCCAGCAGTGTGACCGGGACAGGGGCTCCGGCTTTCTTT
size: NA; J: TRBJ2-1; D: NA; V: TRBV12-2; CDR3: CASREGTGTSGLSSYNEQFF; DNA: TGTGCAAGTCGCGAAGGCACCGGGACTAGCGGACTAAGCTCCTACAATGAGCAGTTCTTC
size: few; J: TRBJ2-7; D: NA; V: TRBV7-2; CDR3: CASSPSGYGYEQYF; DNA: TGTGCCAGCAGCCCCTCTGGCTATGGGTACGAGCAGTACTTC
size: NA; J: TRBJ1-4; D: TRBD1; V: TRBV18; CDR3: CATATGLNEKLFF; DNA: TGTGCCACCGCGACAGGGTTAAATGAAAAACTGTTTTTT
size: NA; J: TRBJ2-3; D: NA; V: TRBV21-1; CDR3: CASSKLNTQYF; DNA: TGTGCCAGCAGCAAATTGAATACGCAGTATTTT
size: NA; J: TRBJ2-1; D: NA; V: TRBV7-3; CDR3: CASSRSSYNEQFF; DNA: TGTGCCAGCAGCCGGAGCTCCTACAATGAGCAGTTCTTC
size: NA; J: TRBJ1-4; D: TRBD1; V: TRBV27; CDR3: CASSSEGQGIANEKLFF; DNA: TGTGCCAGCAGTTCCGAGGGACAGGGTATAGCTAATGAAAAACTGTTTTTT
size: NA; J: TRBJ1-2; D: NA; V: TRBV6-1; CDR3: CASSEDRGNYGYTF; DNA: TGTGCCAGCAGTGAAGATAGAGGCAACTATGGCTACACCTTC
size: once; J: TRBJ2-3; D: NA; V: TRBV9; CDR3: CASSVAGTSTDTQYF; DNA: TGTGCCAGCAGCGTAGCTGGCACTAGCACAGATACGCAGTATTTT
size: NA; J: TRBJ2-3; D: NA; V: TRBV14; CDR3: CASGGTGTDTQYF; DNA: TGTGCCAGCGGGGGAACGGGCACAGATACGCAGTATTTT
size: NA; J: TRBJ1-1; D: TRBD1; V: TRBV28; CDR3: CASSEPPGQIRTEAFF; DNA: TGTGCCAGCAGTGAACCCCCGGGACAGATAAGGACTGAAGCTTTCTTT
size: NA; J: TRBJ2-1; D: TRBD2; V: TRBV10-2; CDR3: CASRATGLAGGLNEQFF; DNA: TGCGCCAGCAGGGCCACGGGACTAGCGGGAGGGTTGAATGAGCAGTTCTTC